A single sample is the source of the 32 T cell receptor beta chains below, sequenced in a study of T cell clonotyping in hematopoietic cell transplantation. Only in-frame clones appear in the TCRdb table, and some are missing; sequencing was by immunoSEQ multiplex PCR. The data contain about 36,000 clones, about 87% of them singletons. The source material was peripheral blood mononuclear cells. These receptor sequences come from a woman aged 40 to 50 in good health. Some clones in this sample may be carry-over from other donors' samples.

The chain combines TRBV7-6 with TRBJ2-7; D call uncertain. The germline V and J ends were trimmed by 5 bases and 6 bases, with 11 bases remaining between them. Germline V CDR1 and CDR2: SGHVS, FNYEAQ. The CDR3 is 12 amino acids. For the CDR3, the DNA is TGTGCCAGCAGCCGCGACGCAGGCGAGCAGTACTTC. This encodes CASSRDAGEQYF.

The V call is TRBV28, the J call TRBJ1-5; D is perhaps TRBD1 (6 bases). The germline V and J ends were trimmed by 3 bases and 7 bases, with 16 bases remaining between them. CDR1 MDHEN and CDR2 SYDVKM come from the germline V gene. This CDR3 region has 15 residues. CDR3 amino acids: CASSFGGRERQPQHF. The CDR3 DNA is TGTGCCAGCAGTTTTGGGGGCAGGGAGAGACAGCCCCAGCATTTT.

The chain employs TRBV11-2 and TRBJ2-7; D uncertain. Germline V lookup: CDR1 SGHAT, CDR2 FQNNGV. The CDR3 is 12 residues long. V was shortened by 4 bases and J by 3 bases, with 7 bases between the two germline ends. In DNA form, the CDR3 reads TGTGCCAGCAGCTCACAATACTACGAGCAGTACTTC. Protein sequence: CASSSQYYEQYF.

The chain couples TRBV25-1 to TRBJ2-7; D might be TRBD1 or TRBD2, each matching 5 bases. In germline, CDR1 is MGHDK, CDR2 SYGVNS. The CDR3 is 16 amino acids. V lost 9 bases and J lost 0, with 21 bases in between. CDR3 sequence: CASSPLGTADSYEQYF. The CDR3, as DNA: TGTGCCAGTAGCCCACTTGGGACGGCGGACTCCTACGAGCAGTACTTC.

This clone has a handful of counts. The J gene is TRBJ2-2, the V gene TRBV5-1; a weak D match, TRBD1 (6 bases). With 0 bases removed from V and 4 bases from J, the gap between germline ends came to 13 bases. Germline CDR1 SGHRS, CDR2 YFSETQ. This CDR3 is built from 16 residues. The CDR3: CASSLDGTHSTGELFF. CDR3 bases: TGCGCCAGCAGCTTGGACGGGACACACTCCACCGGGGAGCTGTTTTTT. Full variable domain (remainder filled in from reference TRBV5-1 and TRBJ2-2): KAGVTQTPRYLIKTRGQQVTLSCSPISGHRSVSWYQQTPGQGLQFLFEYFSETQRNKGNFPGRFSGRQFSNSRSEMNVSTLELGDSALYLCASSLDGTHSTGELFFGEGSRLTVL.

The rearrangement joins TRBV5-1 to TRBJ2-5; D might be TRBD2 (7 bases). V dropped 3 bases and J dropped 5 bases, with 14 bases sitting between them. The CDR3 extends over 14 amino acids. Germline V lookup: CDR1 SGHRS, CDR2 YFSETQ. CDR3 sequence reads: CASSSMGGQETQYF. The CDR3 nucleotides are TGCGCCAGCAGCTCCATGGGGGGGCAGGAGACCCAGTACTTC.

This rearrangement joins TRBV5-4 to TRBJ1-1; TRBD1 matches 10 bases. Per germline, CDR1 SGHNT and CDR2 YYREEE (reference sequence). The CDR3 totals 16 residues. The junction had 4 bases not matched to a gene; V was cut back by 1 base and J by 1 base. DNA for the CDR3: TGTGCCAGCAGCTTGTGGGGACAGGGGAAGAACACTGAAGCTTTCTTT. Residues: CASSLWGQGKNTEAFF.

The genes are TRBV7-2 and TRBJ1-3; D possibly corresponds to TRBD1 (6 bases). The CDR3 is 15 amino acids. The V gene lost 2 bases and the J gene lost 0 bases, with 8 bases spanning the gap. Germline-derived CDR1 and CDR2 are SGHTA and FQGNSA. The CDR3 region is CASSLTGFSGNTIYF. The CDR3 DNA follows: TGTGCCAGCAGCTTAACAGGGTTCTCTGGAAACACCATATATTTT.

The chain employs TRBV10-3 and TRBJ2-1; unclear D gene. Germline V gives CDR1 ENHRY, CDR2 SYGVKD. CDR3 length: 14 residues. With 6 bases removed from V and 5 bases from J, the gap between germline ends came to 14 bases. The CDR3 loop reads CAIRKDAEDNEQFF. CDR3 coding DNA: TGTGCCATCAGGAAAGACGCAGAGGACAATGAGCAGTTCTTC.

This rearrangement joins TRBV28 to TRBJ1-1; a possible D gene is TRBD1 (6 bases). CDR1 and CDR2 from the germline V gene are MDHEN and SYDVKM. V was shortened by 4 bases and J by 7 bases, with 10 bases between the two germline ends. This CDR3 is 12 amino acids long. The CDR3 region has the DNA TGTGCCAGCAGTTCGGGACATATTGAAGCTTTCTTT. This gives the protein CASSSGHIEAFF.

The sample holds a few counts of this clone. The CDR3 ends on some other residue instead of the conserved phenylalanine or tryptophan, so this is likely a read error. The DNA is left out, because the CDR3 cannot be placed on it with certainty; the CDR3 is given as TCRdb lists it. The V gene is TRBV20-1, the J gene TRBJ1-1; the D call TRBD1 from the table was never checked on the DNA. Germline CDR1 reads DFQATT; CDR2 reads SNEGSKA (reference sequence). The CDR3 spans 8 amino acids, including both terminal residues. The CDR3 protein is CSASGPHS.

The chain links TRBV7-9 to TRBJ2-7, with D perhaps TRBD1 or TRBD2 (5 bases each). Trimming took off 5 bases at V and 9 bases at J, with 17 bases between the two ends. Germline loops: CDR1 SEHNR, CDR2 FQNEAQ (reference sequence). CDR3 length equals 13 residues. The chain's CDR3 is CASSQEGLKGQYF. The CDR3 bases are TGTGCCAGCAGCCAAGAGGGGCTAAAGGGGCAGTACTTC.

This chain links TRBV28 with TRBJ2-7; D not certain. The CDR3 covers 13 residues. Germline loops: CDR1 MDHEN, CDR2 SYDVKM. With 6 bases removed from V and 7 bases from J, the gap between germline ends came to 16 bases. This CDR3 is CASRVGATREQYF. CDR3 DNA sequence: TGTGCCAGCAGGGTGGGCGCTACGAGGGAGCAGTACTTC.

The chain recombines TRBV19 with TRBJ2-3, with 14 bases matching TRBD2. The CDR3 sequence is 15 residues long. V lost 5 bases, J lost 6 bases, and 4 bases stayed unmatched. CDR1 is LNHDA and CDR2 is SQIVND in the germline V gene (reference sequence). The CDR3 DNA reads as TGTGCCAGTAGTGGGACTAGCGGGAGTTTTGATACGCAGTATTTT. Translation gives CASSGTSGSFDTQYF.

V usage is TRBV6-5 and J usage is TRBJ2-3; D remains ambiguous. The CDR3 is made up of 12 amino acids. V was pared by 7 bases and J by 0 bases, with 5 bases between. CDR1 and CDR2 (germline): MNHEY, SVGAGI. CDR3 DNA: TGTGCCAGCAAGCCTAGCACAGATACGCAGTATTTT. Residues: CASKPSTDTQYF.

This chain links TRBV2 with TRBJ2-1, with TRBD1 as a possible D gene (6 bases). This CDR3 is built from 14 residues. CDR1 and CDR2 from the germline V gene are SNHLY and FYNNEI. V dropped 6 bases and J dropped 0 bases, with 9 bases sitting between them. The CDR3 region is CASRRGSSYNEQFF. DNA for the CDR3: TGTGCCAGCAGGAGGGGGAGCTCCTACAATGAGCAGTTCTTC.

This chain uses TRBV30 with TRBJ1-5; a possible D gene is TRBD1 (6 bases). Trimming shortened V by 3 bases and J by 4 bases, and 10 bases separated the two germline ends. Germline assignment: CDR1 GTSNPN and CDR2 SVGIG (reference sequence). The CDR3 sequence is 13 residues long. The CDR3 region has the DNA TGTGCCTGGAGCCGACAGGAAAATCAGCCCCAGCATTTT. This translates into CAWSRQENQPQHF.

The V gene is TRBV28, the J gene TRBJ2-3; D unclear. Trimming removed 6 bases at V and 3 bases at J, with 4 bases between. The CDR3 loop spans 11 amino acids. Germline V gene data show CDR1 as MDHEN and CDR2 as SYDVKM. DNA of the CDR3: TGTGCCAGCAGCCGAACAGATACGCAGTATTTT. Its translation is CASSRTDTQYF.

V usage is TRBV29-1 and J usage is TRBJ1-1; D not resolved. The V gene lost 8 bases and the J gene lost 2 bases, with 21 bases spanning the gap. The V gene's germline CDR1 is SQVTM and CDR2 ANQGSEA. This CDR3 comprises 15 residues. Here the CDR3 DNA reads TGCAGCTACCAAGGTTCTGAACGGGTCAACACTGAAGCTTTCTTT. Translated: CSYQGSERVNTEAFF.

The gene calls are TRBV2 and TRBJ1-5, with D uncertain. The V and J ends lost 3 bases and 6 bases respectively, with 24 bases between them. CDR3 length equals 18 residues. The germline V gene has CDR1 SNHLY and CDR2 FYNNEI. The CDR3 loop reads CASSDTLQEAKRSQPQHF. CDR3 DNA sequence: TGTGCCAGCAGTGATACCCTCCAGGAGGCCAAGAGGAGTCAGCCCCAGCATTTT.

This chain uses TRBV14 with TRBJ1-5, with D perhaps TRBD1 (6 bases). The CDR3 spans 13 residues. Germline V gene lookup returns CDR1 SGHDN and CDR2 FVKESK. Trimming pared 3 bases from V and 7 bases from J, leaving 10 bases between. The CDR3 sequence is CASSQRGGQPQHF. CDR3 in DNA: TGTGCCAGCAGCCAGAGGGGGGGACAGCCCCAGCATTTT.

The chain couples TRBV28 to TRBJ1-2; 8 nucleotides agree with TRBD1. V shed 6 bases and J 4 bases; nucleotides not matched to a gene: 4. The CDR3 contains 13 residues. The V gene's germline CDR1 is MDHEN and CDR2 SYDVKM. In DNA, the CDR3 is TGTGCCAGCAGGTCAACAGGGGGCTATGGCTACACCTTC. It yields the protein CASRSTGGYGYTF.

The chain links TRBV5-4 to TRBJ2-3, with TRBD2 identical over 7 bases. Germline loops: CDR1 SGHNT, CDR2 YYREEE (reference sequence). With 0 bases clipped from V and 5 bases from J, the junction kept 9 bases outside the gene matches. This CDR3 has 16 residues. CDR3 residues: CASSLDAGDQVDTQYF. CDR3 DNA sequence: TGTGCCAGCAGCTTGGACGCGGGAGATCAGGTAGATACGCAGTATTTT.

About this clone: Given the absence of the conserved phenylalanine or tryptophan at the CDR3 end, a read error is likely. The DNA is left out, because the CDR3 cannot be placed on it with certainty; the CDR3 is given as TCRdb lists it. V is TRBV28 and J is TRBJ2-3; the D call in the table, TRBD2, was not verified against the DNA. The CDR3 is 12 amino acids long, termini counted. CDR1 and CDR2 (germline): MDHEN, SYDVKM. CDR3 loop: CASSLLDRGFQI.

The chain couples TRBV5-6 to TRBJ1-2, with D unclear. This CDR3 is 13 amino acids long. CDR1 is SGHDT, CDR2 YYEEEE, per germline. V was pared by 0 bases and J by 3 bases, with 6 bases between. The CDR3 here is CASSLEWDYGYTF. The CDR3 bases are TGTGCCAGCAGCTTGGAATGGGACTATGGCTACACCTTC.

The V and J genes are TRBV4-2 and TRBJ2-3; 15 bases align to TRBD2. Germline V gene data show CDR1 as LGHNA and CDR2 as YNFKEQ. The V segment lost 0 bases and the J segment 4 bases; nucleotides outside the gene matches: 14. This CDR3 is built from 21 residues. The CDR3 protein is CASSQDRTSGRVGRFSDTQYF. The CDR3 nucleotides read TGTGCCAGCAGCCAAGATCGGACTAGCGGGAGGGTTGGTAGGTTTTCAGATACGCAGTATTTT.

The rearrangement links TRBV30 to TRBJ1-3; D not resolved. The CDR3 length is 13 residues. The V end lost 1 base, the J end lost 2 bases, and 6 bases lay between the germline ends. Germline CDR1 GTSNPN, CDR2 SVGIG (reference sequence). The CDR3: CAWSGGPGNTIYF. In nucleotides, the CDR3 is TGTGCCTGGAGTGGGGGTCCTGGAAACACCATATATTTT.

This chain joins TRBV7-2 and TRBJ2-2; D may be TRBD2 (7 bases). This CDR3 is built from 17 residues. V was cut by 2 bases and J by 3 bases, with 16 bases left in between. From germline, CDR1 is SGHTA and CDR2 FQGNSA. CDR3 in amino acids: CASSLRGRGIDTGELFF. CDR3 DNA sequence: TGTGCCAGCAGCTTAAGGGGGAGGGGGATCGACACCGGGGAGCTGTTTTTT.

The gene calls are TRBV5-4 and TRBJ1-2, with 7 positions matching TRBD1. The CDR3 is 18 amino acids. CDR1 is SGHNT, CDR2 YYREEE, per germline (reference sequence). J lost 1 base, V lost 4 bases, and 16 bases had no gene match. The CDR3 sequence is CASSRTRVWTGDNYGYTF. The CDR3 DNA reads as TGTGCCAGCAGCCGGACCAGGGTCTGGACAGGCGATAACTATGGCTACACCTTC.

V gene TRBV4-3 combines with J gene TRBJ2-1, with D tentatively TRBD1 or TRBD2 (5 bases each). The germline CDR1 and CDR2 sequences are LGHNA and YSLEER. This CDR3 contains 16 residues. Trimming removed 3 bases at V and 3 bases at J, with 15 bases between. The CDR3 nucleotides read TGCGCCAGCAGCCAGGATGGAGTGGGACGCTACAATGAGCAGTTCTTC. The encoded protein is CASSQDGVGRYNEQFF.

The chain employs TRBV30 and TRBJ2-7; D unclear. Germline CDR1 is GTSNPN and CDR2 is SVGIG (reference sequence). The CDR3 consists of 13 residues. V dropped 3 bases and J dropped 3 bases, with 12 bases sitting between them. CDR3 protein: CAWRGGRNYEQYF. CDR3 DNA: TGTGCCTGGAGGGGTGGTAGGAACTACGAGCAGTACTTC.

The V and J genes are TRBV6-6 and TRBJ2-1; no clear D. This CDR3 has 13 residues. Germline assignment: CDR1 MNHNY and CDR2 SVGAGI (reference sequence). Trimming stripped 4 bases from V and 7 bases from J, with 11 bases between. CDR3 nucleotide sequence: TGTGCCAGCAGTTCCACTCTTTTAAATGAGCAGTTCTTC. Translation gives CASSSTLLNEQFF.